This TCR beta chain emerged from a study of regulatory T cells in long-lasting Graves disease. Study-level findings and limits: With approximately 2,500 shared public clonotypes, persistent patients exceeded new patients, who shared about a thousand.

Sequencing libraries for TCR beta were prepared with iRepertoire HTBI primers and Arm-PCR of CDR3 regions. TCRdb independently ran MiXCR on the multiplex PCR reads; one entry per CDR3 protein. Among 350,000 to 500,000 distinct CDR3 sequences listed, around 20% were seen once. The CDR3 loop spans 15 amino acids. Trimming shortened V by 5 bases and J by 3 bases, and 16 bases separated the two germline ends. Germline V gene data show CDR1 as MDHEN and CDR2 as SYDVKM. The time point is: persistent/refractory GD, antithyroid drugs over 5 years with positive TRAb. The TCR library was made from RNA that had been extracted from PBMCs in TRIzol. Patients hailed from an endocrinology department in Xi'an, China. The sample holds many counts of this clonotype. Its antigen is currently unknown.

This TCR was sampled from a female donor with Graves disease. Source: peripheral blood mononuclear cells (PBMCs), taken when the disease was refractory, from a patient treated with antithyroid drugs. V and J are TRBV28 and TRBJ1-1; D possibly corresponds to TRBD1 (6 bases). The chain's CDR3 is CASSRWDYRDTEAFF. The CDR3 DNA follows: TGTGCCAGCAGTCGTTGGGACTACAGGGACACTGAAGCTTTCTTT.